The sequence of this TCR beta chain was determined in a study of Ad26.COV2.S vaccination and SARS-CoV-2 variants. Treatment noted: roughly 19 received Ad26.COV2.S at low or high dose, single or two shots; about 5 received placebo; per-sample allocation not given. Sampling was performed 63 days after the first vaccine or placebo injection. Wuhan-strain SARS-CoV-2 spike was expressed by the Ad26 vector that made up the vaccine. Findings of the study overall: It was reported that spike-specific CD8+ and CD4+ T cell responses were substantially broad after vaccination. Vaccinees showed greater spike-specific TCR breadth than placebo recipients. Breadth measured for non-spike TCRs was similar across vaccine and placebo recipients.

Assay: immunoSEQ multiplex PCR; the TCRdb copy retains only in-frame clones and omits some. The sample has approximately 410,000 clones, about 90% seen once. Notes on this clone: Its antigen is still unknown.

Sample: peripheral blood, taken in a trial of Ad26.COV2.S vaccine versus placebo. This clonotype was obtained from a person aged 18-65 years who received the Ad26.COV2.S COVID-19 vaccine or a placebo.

The CDR3 bases are TGCGCCAGCAGCCAAGACAGGGATAGCGCCTATAATTCACCCCTCCACTTT. Translated, it gives CASSQDRDSAYNSPLHF. This chain uses TRBV4-3 with TRBJ1-6; a weak D match, TRBD1 (5 bases). This CDR3 is 17 amino acids long. Germline V lookup: CDR1 LGHNA, CDR2 YSLEER. V lost 0 bases to trimming and J lost 2 bases, with 11 bases between them.